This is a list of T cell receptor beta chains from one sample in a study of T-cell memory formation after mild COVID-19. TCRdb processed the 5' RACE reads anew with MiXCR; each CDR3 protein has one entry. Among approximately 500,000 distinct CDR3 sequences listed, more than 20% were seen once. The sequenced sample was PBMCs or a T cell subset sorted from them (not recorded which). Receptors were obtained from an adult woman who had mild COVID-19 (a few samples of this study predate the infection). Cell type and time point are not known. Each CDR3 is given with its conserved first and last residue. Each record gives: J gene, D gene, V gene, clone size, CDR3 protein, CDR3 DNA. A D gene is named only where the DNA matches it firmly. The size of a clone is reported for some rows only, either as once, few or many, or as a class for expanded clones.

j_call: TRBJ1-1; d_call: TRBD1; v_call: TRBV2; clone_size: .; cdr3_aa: CASRTGDTEAFF; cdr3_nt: TGTGCCAGCAGGACAGGGGACACTGAAGCTTTCTTT
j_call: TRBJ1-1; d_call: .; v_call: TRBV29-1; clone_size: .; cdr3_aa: CSVESTGNTEAFF; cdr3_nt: TGCAGCGTTGAAAGCACAGGGAACACTGAAGCTTTCTTT
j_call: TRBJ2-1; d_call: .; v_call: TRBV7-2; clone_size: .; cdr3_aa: CASSLVWGHNEQFF; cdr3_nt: TGTGCCAGCAGCTTAGTCTGGGGTCACAATGAGCAGTTCTTC
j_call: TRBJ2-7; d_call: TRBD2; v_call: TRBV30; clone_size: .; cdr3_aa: CAWRGAGAAYEQYF; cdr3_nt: TGTGCCTGGAGGGGAGCGGGAGCTGCGTACGAGCAGTACTTC
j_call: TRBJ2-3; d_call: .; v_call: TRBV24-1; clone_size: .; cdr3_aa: CATSDFLSQYF; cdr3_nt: TGTGCCACCAGTGATTTTCTCTCGCAGTATTTT
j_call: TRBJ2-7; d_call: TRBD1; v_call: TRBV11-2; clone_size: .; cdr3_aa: CASSSLMGTGVEQYF; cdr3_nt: TGTGCCAGCAGCTCGCTAATGGGGACAGGGGTCGAGCAGTACTTC
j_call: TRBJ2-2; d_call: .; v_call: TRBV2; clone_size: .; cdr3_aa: CASSEWTGELFF; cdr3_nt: TGTGCCAGCAGTGAGTGGACCGGGGAGCTGTTTTTT
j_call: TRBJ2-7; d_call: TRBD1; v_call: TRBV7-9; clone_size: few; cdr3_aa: CASIITGTGSYEQYF; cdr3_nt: TGTGCCAGCATCATTACCGGGACAGGTTCCTACGAGCAGTACTTC
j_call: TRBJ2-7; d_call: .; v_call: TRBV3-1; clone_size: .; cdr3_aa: CASSQDLAEQYF; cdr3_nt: TGTGCCAGCAGCCAAGATTTGGCCGAGCAGTACTTC
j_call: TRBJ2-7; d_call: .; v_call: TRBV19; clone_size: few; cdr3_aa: CASRGAEEQYF; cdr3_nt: TGTGCCAGTAGAGGAGCGGAGGAGCAGTACTTC
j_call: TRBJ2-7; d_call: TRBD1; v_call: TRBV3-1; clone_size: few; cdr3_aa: CASSAGTVSYEQYF; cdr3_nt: TGTGCCAGCAGCGCCGGGACAGTTTCCTACGAGCAGTACTTC
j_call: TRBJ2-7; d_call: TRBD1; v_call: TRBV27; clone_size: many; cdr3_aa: CASSQRRDSYEQYF; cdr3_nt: TGTGCCAGCAGTCAACGCCGGGACAGCTACGAGCAGTACTTC
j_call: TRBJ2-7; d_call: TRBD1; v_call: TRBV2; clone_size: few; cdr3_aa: CASRRQGVVYEQYF; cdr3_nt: TGTGCCAGCAGAAGACAGGGGGTAGTCTACGAGCAGTACTTC
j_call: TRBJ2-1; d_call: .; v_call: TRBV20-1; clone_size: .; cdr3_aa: CSAAPVVGTSSYNEQFF; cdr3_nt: TGCAGTGCCGCCCCCGTGGTAGGTACTAGCTCCTACAATGAGCAGTTCTTC
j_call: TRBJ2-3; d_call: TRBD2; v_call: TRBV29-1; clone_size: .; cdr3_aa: CSVRLAASTDTQYF; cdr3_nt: TGCAGCGTTAGACTAGCGGCTAGCACAGATACGCAGTATTTT
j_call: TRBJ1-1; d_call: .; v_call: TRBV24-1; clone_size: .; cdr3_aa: CATSVSLGEMNTEAFF; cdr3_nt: TGTGCCACCAGTGTTTCCCTGGGCGAAATGAACACTGAAGCTTTCTTT
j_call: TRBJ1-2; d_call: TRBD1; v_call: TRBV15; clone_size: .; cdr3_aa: CATRGEGAVGYTF; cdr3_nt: TGTGCCACTAGGGGTGAGGGGGCTGTTGGCTACACCTTC
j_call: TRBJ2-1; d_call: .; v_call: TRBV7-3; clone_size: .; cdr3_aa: CASSLLPSEISYNEQFF; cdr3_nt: TGTGCCAGCAGCTTACTCCCTAGCGAGATCTCCTACAATGAGCAGTTCTTC
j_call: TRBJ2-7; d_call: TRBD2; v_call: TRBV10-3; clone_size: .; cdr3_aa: CATGRAGEDEQYF; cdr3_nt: TGTGCCACCGGGAGGGCAGGGGAGGACGAGCAGTACTTC
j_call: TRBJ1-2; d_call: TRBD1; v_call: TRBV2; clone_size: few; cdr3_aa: CASNPRQGFYGYTF; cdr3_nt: TGTGCCAGCAATCCAAGACAGGGTTTCTATGGCTACACCTTC
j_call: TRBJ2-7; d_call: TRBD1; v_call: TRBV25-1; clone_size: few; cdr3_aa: CASSGDRPYEQYF; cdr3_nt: TGTGCCAGCAGTGGGGACAGACCCTACGAGCAGTACTTC
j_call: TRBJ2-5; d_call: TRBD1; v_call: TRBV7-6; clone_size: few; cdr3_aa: CASSQPRDRGGQTQYF; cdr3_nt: TGTGCCAGCAGCCAGCCCCGGGACAGGGGGGGACAGACCCAGTACTTC
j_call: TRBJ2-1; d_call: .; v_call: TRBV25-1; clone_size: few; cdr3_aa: CASSESLPGVQFF; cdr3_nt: TGTGCCAGCAGTGAATCCCTCCCTGGGGTACAGTTCTTC
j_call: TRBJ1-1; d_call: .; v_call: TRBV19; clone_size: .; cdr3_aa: CASHDGPHPTTEAFF; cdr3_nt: TGTGCCAGCCACGATGGTCCCCACCCCACCACTGAAGCTTTCTTT
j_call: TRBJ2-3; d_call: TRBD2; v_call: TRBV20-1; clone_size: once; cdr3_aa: CSARGRLAGSGTDTQYF; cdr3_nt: TGCAGTGCTAGAGGACGGCTAGCGGGAAGCGGCACAGATACGCAGTATTTT
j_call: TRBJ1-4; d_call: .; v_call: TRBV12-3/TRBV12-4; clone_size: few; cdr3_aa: CASSLSYWGGEGSEKLFF; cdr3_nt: TGTGCCAGCAGTTTATCCTATTGGGGAGGGGAAGGTAGTGAAAAACTGTTTTTT
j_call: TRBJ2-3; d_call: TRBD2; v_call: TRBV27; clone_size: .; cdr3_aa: CASSPSGGTRTDTQYF; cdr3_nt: TGTGCCAGCAGTCCTAGCGGGGGCACACGCACAGATACGCAGTATTTT
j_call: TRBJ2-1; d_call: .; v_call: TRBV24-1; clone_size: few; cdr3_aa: CATSDSLAGYNEQFF; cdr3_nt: TGTGCCACCAGTGATTCTCTCGCCGGCTACAATGAGCAGTTCTTC
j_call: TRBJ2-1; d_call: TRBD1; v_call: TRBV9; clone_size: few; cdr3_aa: CASSVEDRGIYNEQFF; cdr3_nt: TGTGCCAGCAGCGTAGAGGACAGGGGTATCTACAATGAGCAGTTCTTC
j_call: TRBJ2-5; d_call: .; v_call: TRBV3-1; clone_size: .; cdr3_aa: CASSQGVRKETQYF; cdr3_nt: TGTGCCAGCAGCCAGGGAGTTCGTAAAGAGACCCAGTACTTC
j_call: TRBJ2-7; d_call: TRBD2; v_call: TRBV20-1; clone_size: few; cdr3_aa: CSASRGLAGTYEQYF; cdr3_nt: TGCAGTGCTAGCCGGGGACTAGCGGGGACCTACGAGCAGTACTTC
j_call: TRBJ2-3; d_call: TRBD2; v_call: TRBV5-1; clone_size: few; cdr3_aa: CASSYYRTSGGRSTDTQYF; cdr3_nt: TGCGCCAGCAGCTACTACAGGACTAGCGGGGGCAGGAGCACAGATACGCAGTATTTT
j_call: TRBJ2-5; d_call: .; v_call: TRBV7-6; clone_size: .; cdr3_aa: CASSLNSFDLTQYF; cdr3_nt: TGTGCCAGCAGCTTAAATAGTTTCGATCTGACCCAGTACTTC
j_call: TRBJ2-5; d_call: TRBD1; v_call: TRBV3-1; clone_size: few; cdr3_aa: CASSQVQGAGETQYF; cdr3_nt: TGTGCCAGCAGCCAAGTACAGGGGGCCGGGGAGACCCAGTACTTC
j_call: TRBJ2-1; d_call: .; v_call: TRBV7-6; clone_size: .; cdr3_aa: CASSAVLDDEQFF; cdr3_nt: TGTGCCAGCAGCGCCGTTTTAGACGATGAGCAGTTCTTC
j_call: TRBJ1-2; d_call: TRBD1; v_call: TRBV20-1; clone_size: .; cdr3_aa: CSATTTGINYGYTF; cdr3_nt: TGCAGTGCGACTACGACAGGGATCAACTATGGCTACACCTTC
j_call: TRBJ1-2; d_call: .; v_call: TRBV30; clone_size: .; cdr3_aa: CAWRLGWGAVGYTF; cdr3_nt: TGTGCCTGGAGGCTAGGTTGGGGGGCTGTTGGCTACACCTTC
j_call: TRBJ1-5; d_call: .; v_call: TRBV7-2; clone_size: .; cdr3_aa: CASSFYGQPQHF; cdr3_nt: TGTGCCAGCAGCTTCTATGGTCAGCCCCAGCATTTT
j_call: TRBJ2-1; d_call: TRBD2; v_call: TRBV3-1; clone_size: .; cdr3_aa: CASSQDTGRAREQFF; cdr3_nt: TGTGCCAGCAGCCAAGATACCGGGAGGGCCCGGGAGCAGTTCTTC
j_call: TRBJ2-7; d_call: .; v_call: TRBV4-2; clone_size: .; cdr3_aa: CASSQDRIYEQYF; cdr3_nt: TGTGCCAGCAGCCAAGATCGGATTTACGAGCAGTACTTC
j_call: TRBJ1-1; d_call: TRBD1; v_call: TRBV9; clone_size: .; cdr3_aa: CASSPVQGARAFF; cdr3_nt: TGTGCCAGCAGCCCCGTTCAGGGGGCTAGAGCTTTCTTT
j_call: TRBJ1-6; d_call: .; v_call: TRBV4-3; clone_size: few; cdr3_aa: CASSQDLSRESPLHF; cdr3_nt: TGCGCCAGCAGCCAAGATCTCTCGCGGGAGTCACCCCTCCACTTT
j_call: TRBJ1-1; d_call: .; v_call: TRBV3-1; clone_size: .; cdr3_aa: CASRSTGGNTEAFF; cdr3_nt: TGTGCCAGCAGAAGTACCGGGGGGAACACTGAAGCTTTCTTT
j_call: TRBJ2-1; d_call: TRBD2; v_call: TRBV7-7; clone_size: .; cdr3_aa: CASSWGLEYDNEQFF; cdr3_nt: TGTGCTAGCAGCTGGGGACTAGAATATGACAATGAGCAGTTCTTC
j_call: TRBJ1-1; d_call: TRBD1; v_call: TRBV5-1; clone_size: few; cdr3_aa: CASSQTTGMNTEAFF; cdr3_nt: TGCGCCAGCAGCCAGACGACAGGGATGAACACTGAAGCTTTCTTT
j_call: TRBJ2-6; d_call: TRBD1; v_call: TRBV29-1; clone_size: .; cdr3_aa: CSVQGAGANVLTF; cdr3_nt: TGCAGCGTTCAGGGGGCTGGGGCCAACGTCCTGACTTTC
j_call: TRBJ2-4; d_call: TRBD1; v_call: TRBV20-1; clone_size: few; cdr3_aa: CSARQGQGAAKNIQYF; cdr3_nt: TGCAGTGCTAGGCAAGGACAGGGGGCAGCCAAAAACATTCAGTACTTC
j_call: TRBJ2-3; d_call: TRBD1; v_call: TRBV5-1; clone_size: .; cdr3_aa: CASRTGQGSNTQYF; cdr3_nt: TGCGCCAGCAGGACAGGACAGGGAAGTAATACGCAGTATTTT
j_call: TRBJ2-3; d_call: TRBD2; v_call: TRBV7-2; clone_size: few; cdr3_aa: CASSLGSGRTDTQYF; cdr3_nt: TGTGCCAGCAGCCTTGGAAGCGGGAGAACAGATACGCAGTATTTT
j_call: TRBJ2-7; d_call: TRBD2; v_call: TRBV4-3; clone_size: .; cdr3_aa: CASSQAGGPALF; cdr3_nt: TGCGCCAGCAGCCAAGCGGGAGGGCCTGCGCTCTTC
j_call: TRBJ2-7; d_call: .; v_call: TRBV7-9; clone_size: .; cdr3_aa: CASSLQLDTYEQYF; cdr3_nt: TGTGCCAGCAGCTTGCAACTAGATACCTACGAGCAGTACTTC
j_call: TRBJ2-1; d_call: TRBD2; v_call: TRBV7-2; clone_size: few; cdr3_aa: CASSLRLAGGQDEQFF; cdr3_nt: TGTGCCAGCAGCTTACGACTAGCGGGGGGGCAGGATGAGCAGTTCTTC
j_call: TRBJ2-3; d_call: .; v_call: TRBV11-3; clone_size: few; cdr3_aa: CASSGPVVTDTQYF; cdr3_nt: TGTGCCAGCAGCGGCCCCGTGGTCACAGATACGCAGTATTTT
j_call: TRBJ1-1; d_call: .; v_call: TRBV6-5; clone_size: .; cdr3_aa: CASSWGRSPGFEAFF; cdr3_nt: TGTGCCAGCAGTTGGGGGCGGTCCCCAGGGTTTGAAGCTTTCTTT
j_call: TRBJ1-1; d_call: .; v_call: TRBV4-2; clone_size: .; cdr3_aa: CASSQDNAITGLNTEAFF; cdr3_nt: TGTGCCAGCAGCCAAGATAATGCCATTACAGGGTTGAACACTGAAGCTTTCTTT